This TCR beta chain was identified in a study of T cell repertoires in cytomegalovirus infection. Study context: Public TCR beta signatures provided an indication of both CMV infection and a matching HLA type.

Study-level findings and limits: What dominated the ex vivo response were HLA-C-restricted CMV-specific TCR beta clonotypes. There were carriers of CMV plus the relevant HLA, and cumulative public TCR beta family frequency identified them.

In regard to this clonotype: Its antigen is unidentified.

TCRdb reprocessed the reads via MiXCR and lists one record per CDR3 protein. Of 200,000 or so distinct CDR3 sequences in the sample, roughly 27% were seen once. The clonotype comes from a human donor in good health (CMV status not recorded). Some clones in this sample may be carry-over from other donors' samples. Sample: PBMCs.

The CDR3 loop is CASSMNPDVTATQYF. CDR3 nucleotides: TGTGCCAGTAGTATGAACCCCGATGTGACGGCTACGCAGTATTTT. The V gene is TRBV19, the J gene TRBJ2-3; D is undetermined. This CDR3 spans 15 amino acids. Between the trimmed V and J ends, which lost 3 bases and 8 bases, there was a span of 18 bases. Germline CDR1 is LNHDA and CDR2 is SQIVND (reference sequence).